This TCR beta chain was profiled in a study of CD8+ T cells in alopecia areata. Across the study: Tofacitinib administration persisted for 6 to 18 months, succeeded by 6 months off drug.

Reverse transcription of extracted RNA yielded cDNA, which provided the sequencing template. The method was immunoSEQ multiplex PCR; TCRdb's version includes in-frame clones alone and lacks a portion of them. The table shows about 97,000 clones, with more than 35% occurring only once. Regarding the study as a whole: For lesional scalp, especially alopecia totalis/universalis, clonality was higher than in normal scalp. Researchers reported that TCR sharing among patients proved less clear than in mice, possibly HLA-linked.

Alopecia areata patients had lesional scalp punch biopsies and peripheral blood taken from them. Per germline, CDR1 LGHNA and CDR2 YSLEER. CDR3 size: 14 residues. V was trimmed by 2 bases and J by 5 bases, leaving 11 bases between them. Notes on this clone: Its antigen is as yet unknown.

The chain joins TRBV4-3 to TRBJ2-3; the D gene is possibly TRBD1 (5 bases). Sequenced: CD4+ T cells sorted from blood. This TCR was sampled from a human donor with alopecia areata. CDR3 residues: CASSQNPRVDTQYF. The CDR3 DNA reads TGCGCCAGCAGCCAAAATCCCAGGGTAGATACGCAGTATTTT.